This record covers a single TCR beta chain. Its specificity is unknown. This sample was included in a study of OX40 agonist ivuxolimab in advanced cancers. Study in general: Three dose-escalation patients had partial responses: one with hepatocellular carcinoma and two with cutaneous melanoma.

The ends were cut back, 0 bases at V and 0 bases at J, with 18 bases in the middle. Germline CDR1 reads LGHNA; CDR2 reads YNFKEQ. The CDR3 spans 19 residues. Study findings and constraints: The study found that CD8+ T cells averaged more expanded clones than CD4+. Dosing at 0.1 to 3.0 mg/kg was accompanied by clonal expansion of CD4+ and CD8+ blood T cells by week 6.

Here immunoSEQ multiplex PCR was the method, and the copy in TCRdb shows in-frame clones only, minus some. The table shows around 100,000 clones, with roughly 93% occurring only once. The cohort excluded patients with autoimmune disease history or systemic immunosuppression. The source was CD4+ or CD8+ T cells sorted from blood, collected in a trial of the OX40 agonist ivuxolimab. The chain combines TRBV4-2 with TRBJ1-5; no clear D gene. The clonotype comes from an adult with an advanced solid tumor such as melanoma, head and neck, liver or kidney cancer. The DNA of the CDR3 is TGTGCCAGCAGCCAAGATTGGCGGACCTCTGACTATAGCAATCAGCCCCAGCATTTT. Its translation: CASSQDWRTSDYSNQPQHF.